These T cell receptor beta chains were read from a single sample in a study of control samples from healthy donors and cancer patients. Profiled with immunoSEQ multiplex PCR; TCRdb holds only in-frame clones, not every one. This table holds about 86,000 clones, 70% to 90% found once. Material for sequencing was PBMCs. The source of these receptors is a woman between 45 and 65 years old with colorectal cancer. Each CDR3 is given with its conserved first and last residue. The order of the fields is D gene, V gene, clone size, J gene, CDR3 protein, CDR3 DNA. A D gene is named only where the DNA matches it firmly. Clone size is given for some rows only: seen once, a few or many times, or a class if the clone is expanded.

d_gene: TRBD1
v_gene: TRBV5-1
abundance: once
j_gene: TRBJ1-3
CDR3aa: CASSSGTAISGNTIYF
CDR3nt: TGCGCCAGCAGTTCCGGGACAGCAATCTCTGGAAACACCATATATTTT

d_gene: .
v_gene: TRBV6-1
abundance: .
j_gene: TRBJ1-5
CDR3aa: CASSEMGQGNNQPQHF
CDR3nt: TGTGCCAGCAGTGAAATGGGGCAGGGGAACAATCAGCCCCAGCATTTT

d_gene: .
v_gene: TRBV3-1/TRBV3-2
abundance: .
j_gene: TRBJ1-2
CDR3aa: CATSGAWGGYTF
CDR3nt: TGTGCCACCTCCGGGGCCTGGGGAGGCTACACCTTC

d_gene: .
v_gene: TRBV19
abundance: .
j_gene: TRBJ1-6
CDR3aa: CASSIVTFASPLHF
CDR3nt: TGTGCCAGTAGTATAGTGACATTTGCTTCACCCCTCCACTTT

d_gene: .
v_gene: TRBV29-1
abundance: few
j_gene: TRBJ1-5
CDR3aa: CSVVIGGVGQPQHF
CDR3nt: TGCAGCGTTGTGATAGGAGGGGTCGGGCAGCCCCAGCATTTT

d_gene: .
v_gene: TRBV27
abundance: few
j_gene: TRBJ1-1
CDR3aa: CASRPGPNTEAFF
CDR3nt: TGTGCCAGCAGGCCGGGACCCAACACTGAAGCTTTCTTT

d_gene: .
v_gene: TRBV28
abundance: .
j_gene: TRBJ2-6
CDR3aa: CASNSGANVLTF
CDR3nt: TGTGCCAGTAACTCTGGGGCCAACGTCCTGACTTTC

d_gene: TRBD1
v_gene: TRBV7-3
abundance: .
j_gene: TRBJ2-1
CDR3aa: CASSPTGGSSYNEQFF
CDR3nt: TGTGCCAGCAGTCCTACAGGGGGCAGTTCCTACAATGAGCAGTTCTTC

d_gene: .
v_gene: TRBV6-5
abundance: .
j_gene: TRBJ1-5
CDR3aa: CASSYSGGNQPQHF
CDR3nt: TGTGCCAGCAGTTACTCGGGAGGCAATCAGCCCCAGCATTTT

d_gene: .
v_gene: TRBV19
abundance: .
j_gene: TRBJ2-3
CDR3aa: CASSAVGTDTQYF
CDR3nt: TGTGCCAGTAGTGCGGTTGGCACAGATACGCAGTATTTT

d_gene: TRBD1
v_gene: TRBV3-1/TRBV3-2
abundance: .
j_gene: TRBJ1-6
CDR3aa: CASSDGTGSIDSPLHF
CDR3nt: TGTGCCAGCAGCGACGGGACAGGGAGTATAGATTCACCCCTCCACTTT

d_gene: TRBD1
v_gene: TRBV2
abundance: .
j_gene: TRBJ1-2
CDR3aa: CASSGDSNYGYTF
CDR3nt: TGTGCCAGCAGTGGGGACAGTAACTATGGCTACACCTTC

d_gene: .
v_gene: TRBV5-8
abundance: .
j_gene: TRBJ2-2
CDR3aa: CASSLGLRAGELFF
CDR3nt: TGTGCCAGCAGCTTGGGCTTGAGGGCCGGGGAGCTGTTTTTT

d_gene: .
v_gene: TRBV10-2
abundance: .
j_gene: TRBJ1-6
CDR3aa: CASTTVDSPLHF
CDR3nt: TGCGCCAGCACGACGGTCGATTCACCCCTCCACTTT

d_gene: TRBD2
v_gene: TRBV5-1
abundance: .
j_gene: TRBJ2-3
CDR3aa: CASSKGLADTDTQYF
CDR3nt: TGCGCCAGCAGCAAGGGACTAGCGGACACAGATACGCAGTATTTT

d_gene: .
v_gene: TRBV5-1
abundance: .
j_gene: TRBJ2-2
CDR3aa: CASSPTGATGELFF
CDR3nt: TGCGCCAGCAGCCCGACAGGAGCCACCGGGGAGCTGTTTTTT

d_gene: .
v_gene: TRBV4-2
abundance: .
j_gene: TRBJ1-1
CDR3aa: CASSPRDGNTEAFF
CDR3nt: TGTGCCAGCAGCCCGAGGGACGGGAACACTGAAGCTTTCTTT

d_gene: TRBD1
v_gene: TRBV7-2
abundance: .
j_gene: TRBJ1-1
CDR3aa: CASSADRVTTEAFF
CDR3nt: TGTGCCAGCAGCGCCGACAGGGTAACCACTGAAGCTTTCTTT

d_gene: .
v_gene: TRBV23-1
abundance: .
j_gene: TRBJ1-3
CDR3aa: CASSPPGARDLNGNTIYF
CDR3nt: TGCGCCAGCAGTCCCCCGGGGGCCCGGGACTTGAATGGAAACACCATATATTTT